Shown below are 8 T cell receptor beta chains from a single sample sequenced in a study of blood T cell repertoires in COVID-19. TCRdb's copy holds only in-frame clones and misses some; the assay was immunoSEQ multiplex PCR. The repertoire holds some 180,000 clones, approximately 85% seen once, with 6.5% to 10% in the top ten. The sample was peripheral blood. The source of these receptors is a woman aged 60-75 years with acute or convalescent COVID-19.

V is TRBV19 and J is TRBJ1-5; maybe TRBD1 (5 bases). Germline V gene lookup returns CDR1 LNHDA and CDR2 SQIVND (reference sequence). Deletions cut 3 bases from V and 0 bases from J, with 12 bases between. The CDR3 sequence is 16 residues long. Written as DNA, the CDR3 is TGTGCCAGTAGTATCAACAGGCAATATAGCAATCAGCCCCAGCATTTT. Protein sequence: CASSINRQYSNQPQHF.

The J gene is TRBJ2-2, the V gene TRBV13; possibly TRBD2 for D (6 bases). The CDR3 has 15 amino acids. Germline V gene sequence: CDR1 PRHDT, CDR2 FYEKMQ (reference sequence). V dropped 5 bases and J dropped 6 bases, with 16 bases sitting between them. The CDR3 region has the DNA TGTGCCAGCAGCCCACCGCGGGGAAGGCCCGGGGAGCTGTTTTTT. Encoded protein: CASSPPRGRPGELFF.

This chain joins TRBV19 and TRBJ1-4; D gene unclear. This CDR3 is built from 14 residues. V lost 3 bases to trimming and J lost 2 bases, with 7 bases between them. Germline V gene lookup returns CDR1 LNHDA and CDR2 SQIVND (reference sequence). The CDR3 region is CASSIRPTNEKLFF. The DNA for the CDR3 is TGTGCCAGTAGTATCCGTCCGACTAATGAAAAACTGTTTTTT. Combining the CDR3 with reference TRBV19 and TRBJ1-4 gives the whole variable domain DGGITQSPKYLFRKEGQNVTLSCEQNLNHDAMYWYRQDPGQGLRLIYYSQIVNDFQKGDIAEGYSVSREKKESFPLTVTSAQKNPTAFYLCASSIRPTNEKLFFGSGTQLSVL.

The V gene is TRBV7-9, the J gene TRBJ1-2, with D possibly being TRBD1 (6 bases). The germline V gene has CDR1 SEHNR and CDR2 FQNEAQ (reference sequence). V lost 2 bases and J 5 bases, leaving 9 bases between the germline ends. The CDR3 consists of 13 residues. The CDR3 here is CASSLKGGYGYTF. In DNA, the CDR3 is TGTGCCAGCAGCTTAAAGGGGGGGTATGGCTACACCTTC.

The chain combines TRBV29-1 with TRBJ2-5, with a weak D call TRBD2 (7 bases). This CDR3 spans 14 amino acids. The germline V gene encodes CDR1 SQVTM and CDR2 ANQGSEA. V lost 7 bases and J lost 5, with 20 bases in between. DNA for the CDR3: TGCAGCGCCGCGGGGGCCAGGGTCGGGGAGACCCAGTACTTC. Translated: CSAAGARVGETQYF.

The rearrangement uses TRBV28 and TRBJ2-5, with 8 bases fitting TRBD1. CDR3 length: 15 residues. Germline lookup yields CDR1 MDHEN and CDR2 SYDVKM. Unmatched junction bases numbered 7, after V lost 5 bases and J lost 2 bases. The CDR3 reads CASSIGQGGQETQYF. The DNA of the CDR3 is TGTGCCAGCAGTATCGGACAGGGTGGTCAAGAGACCCAGTACTTC.

The chain uses TRBV3-1 (or the pseudogene TRBV3-2) and TRBJ2-1, with TRBD2 identical over 10 bases. Germline assignment: CDR1 LGHDT and CDR2 YNNKEL (reference sequence). The CDR3 length is 15 residues. The V and J ends lost 1 base and 9 bases, in that order; junction bases with no gene match: 6. CDR3 residues: CASSQASGRAGEQFF. The CDR3 DNA reads TGTGCCAGCAGCCAAGCGAGCGGGAGGGCCGGTGAGCAGTTCTTC.

This rearrangement joins TRBV20-1 to TRBJ2-1; TRBD2 matches 12 bases. The CDR3 sequence is 16 residues long. Trimming removed 3 bases from V and 7 bases from J; junction bases left unmatched: 10. The germline V gene has CDR1 DFQATT and CDR2 SNEGSKA (reference sequence). The CDR3 nucleotides are TGCAGTGCTAGTGGGCTAGCGGGAGGGCCTGGTAATGAGCAGTTCTTC. Protein: CSASGLAGGPGNEQFF.